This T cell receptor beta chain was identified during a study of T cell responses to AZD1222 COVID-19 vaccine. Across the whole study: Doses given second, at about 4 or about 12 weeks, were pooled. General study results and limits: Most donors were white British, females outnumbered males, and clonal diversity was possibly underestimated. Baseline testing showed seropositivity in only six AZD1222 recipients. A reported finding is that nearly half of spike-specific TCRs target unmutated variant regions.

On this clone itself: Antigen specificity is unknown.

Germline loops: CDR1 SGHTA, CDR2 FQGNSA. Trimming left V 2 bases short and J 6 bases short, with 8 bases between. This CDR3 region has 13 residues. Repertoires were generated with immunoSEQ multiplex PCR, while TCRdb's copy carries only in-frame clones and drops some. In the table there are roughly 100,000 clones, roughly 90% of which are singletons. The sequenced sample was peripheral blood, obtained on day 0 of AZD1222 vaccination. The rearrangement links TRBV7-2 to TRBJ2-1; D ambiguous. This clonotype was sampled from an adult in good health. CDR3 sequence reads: CASSLIPSNEQFF. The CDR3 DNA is TGTGCCAGCAGCTTAATACCTTCCAATGAGCAGTTCTTC.